The T cell receptor beta chain described here comes from a study of shared clonotypes between healthy human individuals. Study context: The study drew on a couple of women and a few men aged 18 to 49 as donors.

Positive CCR7 selection of CD45RO-negative cells yielded the naive CD8 cells, and terminally differentiated effector memory CD45RA+ cells were excluded. Adult donors, all healthy and HIV-negative, had no recent acute infections or vaccinations. As regards this clone: Within the sample, other DNA sequences also encode this same CDR3.

The germline V gene has CDR1 SNHLY and CDR2 FYNNEI. Trimming cost V 4 bases and J 3 bases; bases outside gene matches: 11. The CDR3 is 17 residues long. Clones were read by immunoSEQ multiplex PCR, and TCRdb kept only the in-frame ones, dropping some. Of roughly 2 million clones listed, about 95% are singletons. V and J are TRBV2 and TRBJ2-5; 10 positions match TRBD2. The sample consisted of naive CD8+ T cells sorted from blood. This clonotype was sampled from a young man in good health. CDR3 DNA: TGTGCCAGCAGTGTGGGTTGGCTAGCGGGGGTCGAAGAGACCCAGTACTTC. This encodes CASSVGWLAGVEETQYF.